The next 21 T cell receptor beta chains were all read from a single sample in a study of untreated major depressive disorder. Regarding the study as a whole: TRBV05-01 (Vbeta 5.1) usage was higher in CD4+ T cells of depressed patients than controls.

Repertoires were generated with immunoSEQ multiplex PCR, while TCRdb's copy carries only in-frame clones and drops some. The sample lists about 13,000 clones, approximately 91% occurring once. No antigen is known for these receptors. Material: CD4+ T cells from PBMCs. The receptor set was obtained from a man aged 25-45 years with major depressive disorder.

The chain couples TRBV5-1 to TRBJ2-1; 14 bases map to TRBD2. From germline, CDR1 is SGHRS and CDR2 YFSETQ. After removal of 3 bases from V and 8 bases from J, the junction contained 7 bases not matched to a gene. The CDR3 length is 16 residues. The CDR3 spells CASSSAPGLAGDEQFF. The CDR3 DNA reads TGCGCCAGCAGCTCAGCTCCGGGACTAGCGGGGGATGAGCAGTTCTTC.

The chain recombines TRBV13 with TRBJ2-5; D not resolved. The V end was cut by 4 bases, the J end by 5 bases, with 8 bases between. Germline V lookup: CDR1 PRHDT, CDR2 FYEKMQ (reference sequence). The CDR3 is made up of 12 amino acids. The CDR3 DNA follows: TGTGCCAGCAGCTCCATGGGGGAGACCCAGTACTTC. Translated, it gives CASSSMGETQYF.

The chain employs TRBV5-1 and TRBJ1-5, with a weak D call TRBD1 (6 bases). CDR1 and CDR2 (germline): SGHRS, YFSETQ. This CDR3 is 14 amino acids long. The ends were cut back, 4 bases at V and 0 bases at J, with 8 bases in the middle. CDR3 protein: CASSVDSSNQPQHF. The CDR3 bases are TGCGCCAGCAGCGTGGACAGTAGCAATCAGCCCCAGCATTTT.

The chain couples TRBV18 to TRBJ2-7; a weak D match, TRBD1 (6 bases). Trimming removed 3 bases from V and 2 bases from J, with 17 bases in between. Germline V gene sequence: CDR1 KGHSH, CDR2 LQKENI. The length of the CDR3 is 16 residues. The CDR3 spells CASSPLGQQSTYEQYF. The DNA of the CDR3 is TGTGCCAGCTCACCCCTAGGACAGCAATCCACCTACGAGCAGTACTTC.

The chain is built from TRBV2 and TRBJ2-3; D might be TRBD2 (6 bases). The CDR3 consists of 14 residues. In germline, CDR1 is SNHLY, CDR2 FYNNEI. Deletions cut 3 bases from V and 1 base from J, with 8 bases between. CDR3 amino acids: CASSDQRGTDTQYF. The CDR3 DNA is TGTGCCAGCAGTGACCAGCGGGGCACAGATACGCAGTATTTT.

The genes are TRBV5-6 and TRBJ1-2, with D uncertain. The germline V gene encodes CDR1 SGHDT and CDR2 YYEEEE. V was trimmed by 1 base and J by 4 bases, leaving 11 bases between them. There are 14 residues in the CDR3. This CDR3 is CASSLNRRAYGYTF. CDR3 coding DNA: TGTGCCAGCAGCTTGAATCGGAGAGCCTATGGCTACACCTTC. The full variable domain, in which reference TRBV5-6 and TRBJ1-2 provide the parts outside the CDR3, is DAGVTQSPTHLIKTRGQQVTLRCSPKSGHDTVSWYQQALGQGPQFIFQYYEEEERQRGNFPDRFSGHQFPNYSSELNVNALLLGDSALYLCASSLNRRAYGYTFGSGTRLTVV.

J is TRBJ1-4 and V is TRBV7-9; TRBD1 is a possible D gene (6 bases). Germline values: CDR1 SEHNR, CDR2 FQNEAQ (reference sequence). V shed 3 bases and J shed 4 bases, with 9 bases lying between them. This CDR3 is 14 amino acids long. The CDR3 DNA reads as TGTGCCAGCAGCTTGGGACACGGTAATGAAAAACTGTTTTTT. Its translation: CASSLGHGNEKLFF.

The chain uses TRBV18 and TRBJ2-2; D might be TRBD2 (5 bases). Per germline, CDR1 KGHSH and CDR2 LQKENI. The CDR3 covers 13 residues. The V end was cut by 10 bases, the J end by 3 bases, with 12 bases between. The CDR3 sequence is CATKTRDTGELFF. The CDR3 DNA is TGTGCCACGAAAACTAGAGACACCGGGGAGCTGTTTTTT.

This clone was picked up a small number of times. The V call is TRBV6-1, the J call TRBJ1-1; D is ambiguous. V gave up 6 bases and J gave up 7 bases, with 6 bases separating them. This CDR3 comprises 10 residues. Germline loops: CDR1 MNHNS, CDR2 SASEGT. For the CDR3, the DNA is TGTGCCAGCAGCCGGGTTGAAGCTTTCTTT. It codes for CASSRVEAFF.

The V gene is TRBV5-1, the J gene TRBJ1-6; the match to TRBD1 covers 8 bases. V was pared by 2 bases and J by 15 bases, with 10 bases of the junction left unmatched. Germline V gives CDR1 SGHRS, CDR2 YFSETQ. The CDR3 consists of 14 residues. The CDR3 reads CASSFQGAAGLLHF. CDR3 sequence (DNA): TGCGCCAGCAGCTTCCAGGGGGCAGCGGGGCTCCTCCACTTT.

The DNA for the CDR3 is TGCAGCGTCTCTATAGGTCGCCAAGAGACCCAGTACTTC. As protein: CSVSIGRQETQYF. This rearrangement joins TRBV29-1 to TRBJ2-5; no clear D. V was clipped by 6 bases and J by 1 base, with 12 bases between them. This CDR3 has 13 residues. Germline V lookup: CDR1 SQVTM, CDR2 ANQGSEA. The full variable domain, in which reference TRBV29-1 and TRBJ2-5 provide the parts outside the CDR3, is SAVISQKPSRDICQRGTSLTIQCQVDSQVTMMFWYRQQPGQSLTLIATANQGSEATYESGFVIDKFPISRPNLTFSTLTVSNMSPEDSSIYLCSVSIGRQETQYFGPGTRLLVL.

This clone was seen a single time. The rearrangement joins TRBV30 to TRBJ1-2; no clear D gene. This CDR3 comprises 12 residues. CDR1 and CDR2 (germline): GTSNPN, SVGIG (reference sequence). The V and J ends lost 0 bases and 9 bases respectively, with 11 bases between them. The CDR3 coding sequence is TGTGCCTGGAGTGTAGGGCTTCATCGCTACACCTTC. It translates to CAWSVGLHRYTF.

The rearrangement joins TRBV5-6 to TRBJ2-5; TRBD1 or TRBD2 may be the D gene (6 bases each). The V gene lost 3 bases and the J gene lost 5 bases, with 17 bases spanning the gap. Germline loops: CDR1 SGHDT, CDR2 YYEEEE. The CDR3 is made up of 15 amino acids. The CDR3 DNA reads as TGTGCCAGCAGCTACGACAGGAGGGCAGTGGAGACCCAGTACTTC. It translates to CASSYDRRAVETQYF.

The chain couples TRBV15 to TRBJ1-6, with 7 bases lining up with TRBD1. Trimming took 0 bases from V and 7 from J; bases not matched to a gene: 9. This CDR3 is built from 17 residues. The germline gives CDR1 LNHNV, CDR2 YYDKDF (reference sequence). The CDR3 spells CATSRDRAQGVNSPLHF. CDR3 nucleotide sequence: TGTGCCACCAGCAGAGATAGGGCCCAGGGGGTGAATTCACCCCTCCACTTT.

CDR3 region: CASSRGGLPETQYF. The CDR3, as DNA: TGTGCCAGCAGCCGGGGGGGCCTCCCAGAGACCCAGTACTTC. The V gene is TRBV7-8, the J gene TRBJ2-5; 8 bases align to TRBD2. The CDR3 loop spans 14 amino acids. Germline loops: CDR1 SGHVS, CDR2 FQNEAQ. The V gene end was trimmed by 5 bases and the J gene end by 4 bases; junction bases not matched to a gene: 6.

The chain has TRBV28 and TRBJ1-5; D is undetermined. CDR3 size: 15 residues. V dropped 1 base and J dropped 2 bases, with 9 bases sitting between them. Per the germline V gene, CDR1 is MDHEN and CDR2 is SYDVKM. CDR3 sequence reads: CASSLFIGGNQPQHF. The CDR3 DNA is TGTGCCAGCAGTTTATTTATTGGGGGCAATCAGCCCCAGCATTTT.

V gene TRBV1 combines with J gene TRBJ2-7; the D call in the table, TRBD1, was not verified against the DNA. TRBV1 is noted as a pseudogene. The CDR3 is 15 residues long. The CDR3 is CTSSQWTERSYEQYF. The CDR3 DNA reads TGCACCAGCAGCCAATGGACAGAGCGCTCCTACGAGCAGTACTTC.

CDR3 residues: CASSYSGTQPYEQYF. Written as DNA, the CDR3 is TGTGCCAGCAGTTACTCTGGGACACAACCCTACGAGCAGTACTTC. The rearrangement joins TRBV6-5 to TRBJ2-7, with D perhaps TRBD1 (6 bases). The ends were cut back, 0 bases at V and 2 bases at J, with 11 bases in the middle. The CDR3 length is 15 residues. The germline V gene encodes CDR1 MNHEY and CDR2 SVGAGI.

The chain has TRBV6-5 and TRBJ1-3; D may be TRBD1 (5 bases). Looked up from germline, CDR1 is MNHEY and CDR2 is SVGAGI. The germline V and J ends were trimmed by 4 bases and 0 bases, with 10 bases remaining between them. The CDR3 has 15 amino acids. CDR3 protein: CASSSRGYSGNTIYF. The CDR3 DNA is TGTGCCAGCAGTTCCCGGGGGTACTCTGGAAACACCATATATTTT.

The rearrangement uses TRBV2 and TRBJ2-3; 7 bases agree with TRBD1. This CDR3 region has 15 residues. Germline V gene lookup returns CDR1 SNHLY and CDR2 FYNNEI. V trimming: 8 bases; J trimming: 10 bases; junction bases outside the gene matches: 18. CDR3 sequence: CASGELTGAQSSQYF. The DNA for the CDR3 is TGTGCCAGCGGGGAGTTAACAGGGGCCCAGTCTTCGCAGTATTTT.

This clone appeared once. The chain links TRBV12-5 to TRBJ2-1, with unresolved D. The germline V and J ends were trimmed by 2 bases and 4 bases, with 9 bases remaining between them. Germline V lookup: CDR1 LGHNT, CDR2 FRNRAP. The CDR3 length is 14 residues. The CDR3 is CASGLTSQYNEQFF. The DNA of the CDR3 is TGTGCTAGTGGTTTGACCTCCCAATACAATGAGCAGTTCTTC.